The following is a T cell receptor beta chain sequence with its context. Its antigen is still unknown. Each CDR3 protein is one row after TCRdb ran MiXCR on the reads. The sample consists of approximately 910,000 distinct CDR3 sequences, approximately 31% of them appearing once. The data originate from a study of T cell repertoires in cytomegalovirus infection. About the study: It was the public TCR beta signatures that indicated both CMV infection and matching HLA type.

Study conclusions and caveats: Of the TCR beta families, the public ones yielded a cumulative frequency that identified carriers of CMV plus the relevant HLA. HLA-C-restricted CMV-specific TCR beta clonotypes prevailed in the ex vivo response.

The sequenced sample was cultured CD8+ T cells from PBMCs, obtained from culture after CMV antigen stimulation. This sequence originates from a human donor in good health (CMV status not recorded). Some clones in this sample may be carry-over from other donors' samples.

CDR3: CASGLSKYNEQFF. The CDR3 coding sequence is TGTGCTAGTGGTTTGAGCAAATACAATGAGCAGTTCTTC. The gene calls are TRBV12-5 and TRBJ2-1; no definite D call. The CDR3 has 13 amino acids. The V and J ends lost 2 bases and 4 bases respectively, with 6 bases between them. In germline, CDR1 is LGHNT, CDR2 FRNRAP.